In this sample, the clone carrying this T cell receptor (beta chain) turned up a few times. As yet, its antigen is unknown. The data belong to a study of T cell repertoires in cytomegalovirus infection. Study as a whole: It can be stated that public TCR beta signatures indicated CMV infection as well as a matching HLA type. Study results and caveats: Cumulative frequency of public TCR beta families picked out carriers of CMV plus the relevant HLA. The study found HLA-C-restricted CMV-specific TCR beta clonotypes dominating the ex vivo response.

TCRdb ran MiXCR on the reads and lists one entry per CDR3 protein. The table records some 940,000 distinct CDR3 sequences, more than 25% of them present only once. The sample in question was cultured CD8+ T cells from PBMCs, obtained from culture after CMV antigen stimulation. The clonotype was recovered from a human donor in good health (CMV status not recorded). Some clones in this sample may be carry-over from other donors' samples.

The CDR3 DNA reads TGTGCCAGCAGTAATACAGGGAACTCTGGGGCCAACGTCCTGACTTTC. Translating it yields CASSNTGNSGANVLTF. The chain employs TRBV27 and TRBJ2-6, with D maybe TRBD1 (6 bases). CDR3 length: 16 amino acids. The V end lost 5 bases, the J end lost 0 bases, and 11 bases lay between the germline ends. Germline V gene sequence: CDR1 MNHEY, CDR2 SMNVEV (reference sequence).